This passage covers 9 T cell receptor beta chains from one sample sequenced in a study of T cells in Graves' hyperthyroidism and ophthalmopathy. RNA transcripts were the template for amplifying TCR beta CDR3 regions. With the HTBI primer set, the TCR CDR3 went through a first round of RT-PCR. TCRdb analysed the multiplex PCR reads with MiXCR anew, one entry per CDR3 protein. The repertoire consists of hundreds of thousands of distinct CDR3 sequences, with about a fifth occurring once and the leading ten covering 30% to 40%. Sequenced input: blood. These receptors originate from a young man with Graves' ophthalmopathy.

This chain uses TRBV7-2 with TRBJ2-3; a weak D match, TRBD2 (6 bases). Germline V gene sequence: CDR1 SGHTA, CDR2 FQGNSA. V lost 5 bases to trimming and J lost 12 bases, with 18 bases between them. The CDR3 has 13 residues. The CDR3 is CASSRGPGSSQYF. The CDR3 DNA follows: TGTGCCAGCAGCCGAGGCCCCGGGAGCTCACAGTATTTT.

This clonotype was seen a handful of times. The chain couples TRBV10-3 to TRBJ2-1, with D perhaps TRBD1 or TRBD2 (5 bases each). Germline assignment: CDR1 ENHRY and CDR2 SYGVKD. V lost 2 bases, J lost 3 bases, and 8 bases lay in between. The CDR3 runs to 14 residues. The CDR3 DNA reads TGTGCCATCAGTGAGGCAGGGAGCTACAATGAGCAGTTCTTC. Protein product: CAISEAGSYNEQFF.

This clonotype has ten or more counts. The CDR3 DNA sequence: TGTGCCAGCAGTTCCTCCGGGACAGGGATAGAAAAACTGTTTTTT. Protein: CASSSSGTGIEKLFF. The chain recombines TRBV12-3 or TRBV12-4 with TRBJ1-4; 9 nucleotides align to TRBD1. The CDR3 is 15 residues long. V gave up 4 bases and J gave up 8 bases; unmatched junction bases: 8.

This clonotype was observed a handful of times. The rearrangement uses TRBV28 and TRBJ2-1; 9 bases are shared with TRBD1. Trimming cost V 6 bases and J 6 bases; bases outside gene matches: 3. The CDR3 covers 13 residues. Germline CDR1 MDHEN, CDR2 SYDVKM. The CDR3 DNA reads TGTGCCAGCAGCAACAGGGGGCCCAATGAGCAGTTCTTC. Encoded protein: CASSNRGPNEQFF.

This clonotype occurred once. The rearrangement joins TRBV12-3 or TRBV12-4 to TRBJ2-4; 8 positions agree with TRBD2. CDR3 size: 16 residues. After removal of 3 bases from V and 3 bases from J, the junction contained 7 bases not matched to a gene. CDR3 sequence (DNA): TGTGCCAGCAGTTTCGGGGGGGGGGCTGGCAAAAACATTCAGTACTTC. Translated, it gives CASSFGGGAGKNIQYF.

The chain has TRBV12-3 or TRBV12-4 and TRBJ2-1; 11 bases match TRBD2. The trim removed 0 bases at V and 9 bases at J, leaving 7 bases unmatched. The CDR3 loop spans 16 amino acids. The CDR3 loop is CASSLALAGGFREQFF. CDR3 DNA sequence: TGTGCCAGCAGTTTAGCGCTAGCGGGAGGATTTCGTGAGCAGTTCTTC.

This clonotype was seen many times. The chain is built from TRBV5-1 and TRBJ2-1, with TRBD1 matching 9 bases. There are 15 residues in the CDR3. Germline lookup yields CDR1 SGHRS and CDR2 YFSETQ. The J segment lost 9 bases and the V segment lost 4 bases, leaving 11 bases of the junction unmatched. The CDR3 sequence is CASSPRTGVFGEQFF. CDR3 DNA: TGCGCCAGCAGCCCCCGGACAGGGGTTTTCGGTGAGCAGTTCTTC.

Remarks on this clonotype: A much larger clone differs from this one at a single base, so this may be a read error. The chain combines TRBV5-1 with TRBJ1-1; no reliable D call. The CDR3 spans 15 residues. The germline CDR1 and CDR2 sequences are SGHRS and YFSETQ. V lost 0 bases and J lost 2, with 11 bases in between. CDR3 protein: CASSLGRAINTEAFF. The CDR3 nucleotides read TGCGCCAGCAGCTTGGGTAGGGCCATAAACACTGAAGCTTTCTTT.

The chain uses TRBV20-1 and TRBJ1-1, with D maybe TRBD1 (5 bases). V was pared by 3 bases and J by 2 bases, with 10 bases between. Per germline, CDR1 DFQATT and CDR2 SNEGSKA (reference sequence). This CDR3 contains 13 residues. Here the CDR3 DNA reads TGCAGTGCTAGCGGACAACTTAACACTGAAGCTTTCTTT. It translates to CSASGQLNTEAFF.